The text below deals with one TCR beta chain. No antigen is known for it. The data were obtained in a study of cytotoxic CD8 clonotypes in ibrutinib-treated CLL. Study background: Samples showed on average about 280,000 productive templates and 90,000 or so productive rearrangements. Whole-study findings and limits: Public clonotypes were seen rarely and were contracted or stable on treatment.

Repertoires were generated with immunoSEQ multiplex PCR, while TCRdb's copy carries only in-frame clones and drops some. The sample contains some 120,000 clones, approximately 58% of which appear only once. Sequences were derived from PBMCs, sampled after 24 months of ibrutinib treatment. The source is a human donor with chronic lymphocytic leukemia.

CDR3 sequence: CSVEGLWGGGTDTQYF. In nucleotides, the CDR3 is TGCAGCGTTGAAGGGCTATGGGGAGGCGGCACAGATACGCAGTATTTT. This sequence joins TRBV29-1 and TRBJ2-3, with D tentatively TRBD2 (6 bases). CDR3 length: 16 residues. Trimming left V 1 base short and J 1 base short, with 15 bases between. The germline V gene has CDR1 SQVTM and CDR2 ANQGSEA.